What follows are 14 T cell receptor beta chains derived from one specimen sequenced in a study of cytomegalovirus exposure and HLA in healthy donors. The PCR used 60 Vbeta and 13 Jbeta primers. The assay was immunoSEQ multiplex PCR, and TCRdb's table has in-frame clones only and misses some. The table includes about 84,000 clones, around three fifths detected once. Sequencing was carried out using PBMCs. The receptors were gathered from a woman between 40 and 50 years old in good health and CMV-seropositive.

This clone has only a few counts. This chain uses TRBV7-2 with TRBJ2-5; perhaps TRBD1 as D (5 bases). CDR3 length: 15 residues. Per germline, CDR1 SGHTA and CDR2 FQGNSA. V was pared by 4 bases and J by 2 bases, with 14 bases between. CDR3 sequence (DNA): TGTGCCAGCAGCTCACAAACAAACAGGCAAGAGACCCAGTACTTC. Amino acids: CASSSQTNRQETQYF.

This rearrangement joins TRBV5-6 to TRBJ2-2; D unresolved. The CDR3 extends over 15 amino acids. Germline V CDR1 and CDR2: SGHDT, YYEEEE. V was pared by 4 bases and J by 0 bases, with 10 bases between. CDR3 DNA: TGTGCCAGCAGCCGAGACTGGGCGAACACCGGGGAGCTGTTTTTT. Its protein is CASSRDWANTGELFF.

Written as DNA, the CDR3 is TGTGCCAGCAGTTTGGGATTTGGGCGGGAGAAGTTTGAGCAGTTCTTC. This translates into CASSLGFGREKFEQFF. The chain joins TRBV28 to TRBJ2-1; 7 bases map to TRBD2. The germline gives CDR1 MDHEN, CDR2 SYDVKM. V shed 3 bases and J 9 bases; nucleotides not matched to a gene: 14. This CDR3 is built from 16 residues. Based on the CDR3 plus reference TRBV28 and TRBJ2-1, the full variable domain is DVKVTQSSRYLVKRTGEKVFLECVQDMDHENMFWYRQDPGLGLRLIYFSYDVKMKEKGDIPEGYSVSREKKERFSLILESASTNQTSMYLCASSLGFGREKFEQFFGPGTRLTVL.

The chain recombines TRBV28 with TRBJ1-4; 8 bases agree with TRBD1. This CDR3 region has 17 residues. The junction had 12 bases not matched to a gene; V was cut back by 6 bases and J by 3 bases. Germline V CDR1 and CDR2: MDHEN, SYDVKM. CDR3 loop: CASSGQGLGWANEKLFF. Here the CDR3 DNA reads TGTGCCAGCAGCGGACAGGGTCTGGGTTGGGCTAATGAAAAACTGTTTTTT. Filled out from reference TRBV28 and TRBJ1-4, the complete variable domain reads DVKVTQSSRYLVKRTGEKVFLECVQDMDHENMFWYRQDPGLGLRLIYFSYDVKMKEKGDIPEGYSVSREKKERFSLILESASTNQTSMYLCASSGQGLGWANEKLFFGSGTQLSVL.

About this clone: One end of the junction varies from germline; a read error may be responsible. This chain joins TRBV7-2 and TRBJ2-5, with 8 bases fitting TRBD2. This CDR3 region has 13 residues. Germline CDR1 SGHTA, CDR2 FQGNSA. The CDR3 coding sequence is TGTGCCAGCAGCTTGGAGCGGGAGTCATTTAAGGACTTC. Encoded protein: CASSLERESFKDF.

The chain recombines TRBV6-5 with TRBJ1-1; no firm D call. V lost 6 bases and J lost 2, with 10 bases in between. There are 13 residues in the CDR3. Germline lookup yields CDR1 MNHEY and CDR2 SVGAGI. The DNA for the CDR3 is TGTGCCAGCAGCTTAATACTAAACACTGAAGCTTTCTTT. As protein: CASSLILNTEAFF.

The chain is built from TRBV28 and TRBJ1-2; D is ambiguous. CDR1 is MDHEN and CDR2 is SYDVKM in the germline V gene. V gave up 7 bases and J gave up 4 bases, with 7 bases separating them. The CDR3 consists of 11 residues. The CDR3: CASTTSYGYTF. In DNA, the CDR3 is TGTGCCAGCACGACATCCTATGGCTACACCTTC.

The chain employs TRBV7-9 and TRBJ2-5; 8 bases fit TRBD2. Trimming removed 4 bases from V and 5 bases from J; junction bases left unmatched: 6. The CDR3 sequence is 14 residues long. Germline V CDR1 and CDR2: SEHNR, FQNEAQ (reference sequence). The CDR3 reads CASSSSAGVETQYF. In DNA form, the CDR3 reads TGTGCCAGCAGCTCCTCAGCGGGAGTGGAGACCCAGTACTTC.

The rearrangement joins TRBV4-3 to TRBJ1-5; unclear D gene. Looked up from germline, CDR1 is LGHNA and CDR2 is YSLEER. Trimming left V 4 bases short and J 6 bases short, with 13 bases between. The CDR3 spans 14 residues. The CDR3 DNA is TGCGCCAGCAGCCCATTCAGGTTTGGTCAGCCCCAGCATTTT. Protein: CASSPFRFGQPQHF.

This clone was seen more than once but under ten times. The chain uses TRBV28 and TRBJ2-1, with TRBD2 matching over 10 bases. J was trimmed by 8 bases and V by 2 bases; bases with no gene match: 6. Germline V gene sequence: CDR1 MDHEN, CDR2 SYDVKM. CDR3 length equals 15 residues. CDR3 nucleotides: TGTGCCAGCAGTTTACCCTCTAGCGGGAGTGATGAGCAGTTCTTC. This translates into CASSLPSSGSDEQFF.

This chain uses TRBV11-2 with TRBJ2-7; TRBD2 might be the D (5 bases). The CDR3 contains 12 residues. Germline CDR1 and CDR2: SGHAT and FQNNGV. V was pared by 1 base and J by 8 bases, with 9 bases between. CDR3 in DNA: TGTGCCAGCAGCTTAGGAGGACTTAAGCAGTACTTC. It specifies CASSLGGLKQYF.

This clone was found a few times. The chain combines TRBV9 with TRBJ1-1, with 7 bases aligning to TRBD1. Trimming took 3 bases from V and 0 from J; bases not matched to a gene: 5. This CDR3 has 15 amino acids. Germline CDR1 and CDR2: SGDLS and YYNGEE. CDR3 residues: CASSATGELNTEAFF. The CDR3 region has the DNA TGTGCCAGCAGCGCAACAGGGGAATTGAACACTGAAGCTTTCTTT.

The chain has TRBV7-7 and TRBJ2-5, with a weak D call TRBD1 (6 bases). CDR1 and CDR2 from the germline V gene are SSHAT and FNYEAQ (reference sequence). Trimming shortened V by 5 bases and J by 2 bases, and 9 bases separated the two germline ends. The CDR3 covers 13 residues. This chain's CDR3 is CASSPGQQETQYF. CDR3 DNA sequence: TGTGCCAGCAGCCCCGGACAGCAAGAGACCCAGTACTTC.

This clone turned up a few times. CDR3 nucleotide sequence: TGCGCCAGCAGGGTGGCGGGAACTAGCTCCTACAATGAGCAGTTCTTC. Translation: CASRVAGTSSYNEQFF. The chain combines TRBV4-1 with TRBJ2-1, with D possibly TRBD2 on 6 matching bases. V lost 6 bases, J lost 0 bases, and 15 bases lay in between. Germline CDR1 is MGHRA and CDR2 is YSYEKL. There are 16 residues in the CDR3.